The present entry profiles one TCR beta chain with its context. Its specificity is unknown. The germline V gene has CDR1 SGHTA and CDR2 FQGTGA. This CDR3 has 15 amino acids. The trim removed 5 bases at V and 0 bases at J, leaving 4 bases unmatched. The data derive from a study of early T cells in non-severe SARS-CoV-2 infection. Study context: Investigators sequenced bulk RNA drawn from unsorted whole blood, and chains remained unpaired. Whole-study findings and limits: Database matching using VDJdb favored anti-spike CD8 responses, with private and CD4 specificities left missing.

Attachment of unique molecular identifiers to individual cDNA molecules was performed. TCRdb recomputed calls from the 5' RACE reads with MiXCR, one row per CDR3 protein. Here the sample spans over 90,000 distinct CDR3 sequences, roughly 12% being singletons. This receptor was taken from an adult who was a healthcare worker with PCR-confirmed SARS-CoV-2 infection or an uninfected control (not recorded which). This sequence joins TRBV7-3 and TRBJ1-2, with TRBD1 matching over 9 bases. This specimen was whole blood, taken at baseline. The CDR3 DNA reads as TGTGCCAGCAGCCCCGACAGGGGGACTAACTATGGCTACACCTTC. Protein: CASSPDRGTNYGYTF. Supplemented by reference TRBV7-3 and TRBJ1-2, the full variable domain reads GAGVSQTPSNKVTEKGKYVELRCDPISGHTALYWYRQSLGQGPEFLIYFQGTGAADDSGLPNDRFFAVRPEGSVSTLKIQRTERGDSAVYLCASSPDRGTNYGYTFGSGTRLTVV.